This is a list of T cell receptor beta chains from one sample in a study of identical twins. TCRdb processed the 5' RACE reads anew with MiXCR; each CDR3 protein has one entry. The sample includes more than 400,000 distinct CDR3 sequences, approximately 14% of them seen just once. The same sample was also studied in work on yellow fever vaccine responses in identical twins.

The sample comprised CD4+ T cells sorted from blood. These receptors came from a woman aged 18-30 years in good health. The CDR3 runs from the conserved cysteine through the conserved F or W. Each record gives: D gene, J gene, V gene, clone size, CDR3 DNA, CDR3 protein. The D gene is left open where the match is weak. Rows may omit the clone size; those that give it use once, few, many or a size class.

>TRBD2|TRBJ2-1|TRBV3-1|few
TGTGCCAGCAGCCTTAGCCCAGCGGGGGGTAGTGAGCAGTTCTTC
CASSLSPAGGSEQFF
>TRBD2|TRBJ2-7|TRBV20-1|few
TGCAGTGCTCCCCGGCTAGCGGGGTACGAGCAGTACTTC
CSAPRLAGYEQYF
>-|TRBJ2-3|TRBV2|few
TGTGCCAGCACTCCCGGGAGGGGGCTCGTCACAGATACGCAGTATTTT
CASTPGRGLVTDTQYF
>-|TRBJ1-5|TRBV12-3/TRBV12-4|-
TGTGCCAGCAGAGTTGGGGAGACCTCGTATCAGCCCCAGCATTTT
CASRVGETSYQPQHF
>-|TRBJ2-7|TRBV3-1|-
TGTGCCAGCAGCCAAGACCCCAGGAGCTCCTACGAGCAGTACTTC
CASSQDPRSSYEQYF
>TRBD1|TRBJ1-5|TRBV6-5|-
TGTGCCAGCAGTTACGGACAGGGACAGCGGGGCAATCAGCCCCAGCATTTT
CASSYGQGQRGNQPQHF
>-|TRBJ1-1|TRBV5-6|few
TGTGCCAGCAGCTTCGGGGGACAGAACACTGAAGCTTTCTTT
CASSFGGQNTEAFF
>-|TRBJ1-6|TRBV12-3/TRBV12-4|-
TGTGCCAGCAGTTTAGATGCAGCTTCACCCCTCCACTTT
CASSLDAASPLHF
>TRBD1|TRBJ2-2|TRBV10-2|few
TGCGCCAGCAACAAACCGGGACAGGGTGGATCCGGGGAGCTGTTTTTT
CASNKPGQGGSGELFF
>-|TRBJ2-5|TRBV28|-
TGTGCCAGCAGCCCCCCAATGCCGGATTTAGTGGGGGAGACCCAGTACTTC
CASSPPMPDLVGETQYF
>TRBD1|TRBJ2-3|TRBV7-2|few
TGTGCCAGCAGCTCGCCGGACAGGGGGCGGTCAGATACGCAGTATTTT
CASSSPDRGRSDTQYF
>TRBD2|TRBJ2-7|TRBV12-3/TRBV12-4|few
TGTGCCAGCAGCAAGCTAGCGGAATCCTACGAGCAGTACTTC
CASSKLAESYEQYF
>-|TRBJ2-7|TRBV11-2|-
TGTGCCAGCAGCTTAGGGTTTGACAGCAGGTACGAGCAGTACTTC
CASSLGFDSRYEQYF
>-|TRBJ1-6|TRBV3-1|-
TGTGCCAGCAGCCCGTTTACGGTCTCCTCCTGGGCTAATTCACCCCTCCACTTT
CASSPFTVSSWANSPLHF
>-|TRBJ1-5|TRBV21-1|-
TGTGCCAGCAGCAAAAATAATTTAGGGGGTAGCAATCAGCCCCAGCATTTT
CASSKNNLGGSNQPQHF
>TRBD2|TRBJ2-1|TRBV2|few
TGTGCCAGCAGGGGCGGACTAGCGGGATGGGGTGAGCAGTTCTTC
CASRGGLAGWGEQFF
>TRBD2|TRBJ2-1|TRBV11-2|few
TGTGCCAGCAGCTCCCCGTCCATGGCGGGGGGGAGCTCCTACAATGAGCAGTTCTTC
CASSSPSMAGGSSYNEQFF
>-|TRBJ2-1|TRBV19|few
TGTGCCAGTAGTATAGGAACGAGTTACCATCCGTTCTTC
CASSIGTSYHPFF
>-|TRBJ2-5|TRBV5-6|few
TGTGCCAGCAGCTTGTCTGGAGGTGGTGGGCAAGAGACCCAGTACTTC
CASSLSGGGGQETQYF
>-|TRBJ1-2|TRBV7-9|-
TGTGCCAGCAGCATGAGGGAGAGGGATGGCTACACCTTC
CASSMRERDGYTF
>-|TRBJ2-5|TRBV6-5|-
TGTGCCAGCAGTTTCACCGGGACTCGCCCTAAAGAGACCCAGTACTTC
CASSFTGTRPKETQYF
>TRBD2|TRBJ2-3|TRBV5-1|-
TGCGCCAGCAGCCTCCCCCTAGCGGGAGGGCTTGTGGATACGCAGTATTTT
CASSLPLAGGLVDTQYF
>TRBD2|TRBJ2-2|TRBV15|-
TGTGCCACCAGCAGGGGACTAGGGGCGACCGGGGAGCTGTTTTTT
CATSRGLGATGELFF
>TRBD2|TRBJ2-1|TRBV5-1|many
TGCGCCAGCAGCGTTAGCGGGAATCGGTACAATGAGCAGTTCTTC
CASSVSGNRYNEQFF
>TRBD1|TRBJ2-2|TRBV12-3/TRBV12-4|few
TGTGCCAGCAGTTTAGTTTCCAGACAGGGGGCCGGGGAGCTGTTTTTT
CASSLVSRQGAGELFF
>-|TRBJ1-2|TRBV2|-
TGTGCCAGCAGTGATCAGGGGTCGGGGAACTATGGCTACACCTTC
CASSDQGSGNYGYTF
>-|TRBJ2-1|TRBV28|many
TGTGCCAGCAGTCCTACCGAAGCAGGGGTCTTCTTCAATGAGCAGTTCTTC
CASSPTEAGVFFNEQFF
>TRBD1|TRBJ2-3|TRBV20-1|-
TGCAGTGCTAGGGCTACCGACAGGGGGCGGCAAGATACGCAGTATTTT
CSARATDRGRQDTQYF
>TRBD2|TRBJ2-2|TRBV18|few
TGTGCCAGCTCACCTGGTCGAGTTTGGACTAGCGGGAGGAGGATGACCGGGGAGCTGTTTTTT
CASSPGRVWTSGRRMTGELFF
>-|TRBJ1-6|TRBV12-3/TRBV12-4|-
TGTGCCAGCACCCCCCAGGGCGGCAATTCACCCCTCCACTTT
CASTPQGGNSPLHF
>TRBD2|TRBJ2-7|TRBV2|many
TGTGCCAGCATACAGAGCGGGAGGGCCTACGAGCAGTACTTC
CASIQSGRAYEQYF
>TRBD2|TRBJ2-1|TRBV7-9|-
TGTGCCAGCAGCATGACTACAATGGGACTAGCGATGAATGAGCAGTTCTTC
CASSMTTMGLAMNEQFF
>-|TRBJ2-7|TRBV12-3/TRBV12-4|few
TGTGCCAGCAGTATCACTACCGGGATTCCTACGGAGCAGTACTTC
CASSITTGIPTEQYF
>-|TRBJ1-1|TRBV5-1|many
TGCGCCAGCACCCCTCAAGAGGACACTGAAGCTTTCTTT
CASTPQEDTEAFF
>-|TRBJ1-2|TRBV18|few
TGTGCCAGCTCACCCGGGGGCTGGGACTATGGCTACACCTTC
CASSPGGWDYGYTF
>TRBD1|TRBJ2-4|TRBV10-3|-
TGTGCCATCAGTGAGTCCCACCCCGACAGGGAAAGTTCCAAAAACATTCAGTACTTC
CAISESHPDRESSKNIQYF
>-|TRBJ2-2|TRBV10-3|-
TGTGCCATCAGTGAGTCTTGGTTTAAGCGGGTCGAGAACACCGGGGAGCTGTTTTTT
CAISESWFKRVENTGELFF
>TRBD2|TRBJ2-3|TRBV9|few
TGTGCCAGCAGCGTAAGACCAATAGCGGGAGGTGGGACAGATACGCAGTATTTT
CASSVRPIAGGGTDTQYF
>TRBD2|TRBJ2-7|TRBV29-1|-
TGCAGCGTTGAACCTAGCGGCCCCATTCACGAGCAGTACTTC
CSVEPSGPIHEQYF
>-|TRBJ1-6|TRBV2|few
TGTGCCAGCAGCAATTCACAGGGAAGGAATTCACCCCTCCACTTT
CASSNSQGRNSPLHF
>-|TRBJ1-3|TRBV5-1|-
TGCGCCAGCAGCTTGGCACCGGGACTTCGGAGCTCTGGAAACACCATATATTTT
CASSLAPGLRSSGNTIYF
>-|TRBJ1-4|TRBV7-9|-
TGTGCCAGCAGCTTAGCGGCAGCTAATGAAAAACTGTTTTTT
CASSLAAANEKLFF
>-|TRBJ1-2|TRBV28|-
TGTGCCAGCAGTCCCCCGCCGGGGGGCGATGGGTATGGCTACACCTTC
CASSPPPGGDGYGYTF
>TRBD2|TRBJ2-1|TRBV29-1|-
TGCAGCGCAAAGCGGGAGACGTCCTACAATGAGCAGTTCTTC
CSAKRETSYNEQFF
>-|TRBJ2-5|TRBV4-1|-
TGCGCCAGCAGCCAAACGGGACTTACTATGTACCAAGAGACCCAGTACTTC
CASSQTGLTMYQETQYF
>-|TRBJ2-2|TRBV7-9|-
TGTGCCAGCAGCCCCCATGGGGCGAACACCGGGGAGCTGTTTTTT
CASSPHGANTGELFF
>TRBD1|TRBJ2-7|TRBV12-3/TRBV12-4|many
TGTGCCAGTAGCCCCCGGGACAGAGCCTACGAGCAGTACTTC
CASSPRDRAYEQYF
>TRBD2|TRBJ2-3|TRBV7-3|-
TGTGCCAGCAGCCTATGGGAGGGCGATACGCAGTATTTT
CASSLWEGDTQYF
>TRBD2|TRBJ2-2|TRBV12-3/TRBV12-4|many
TGTGCCAGCAGGAGAAAGAGCGGGAGGGCCTCGGGGGAGCTGTTTTTT
CASRRKSGRASGELFF
>-|TRBJ2-6|TRBV6-5|few
TGTGCCAGCAGTTCTCGGGACACCTGGTTTTCTGGGGCCAACGTCCTGACTTTC
CASSSRDTWFSGANVLTF
>TRBD1|TRBJ2-6|TRBV15|few
TGTGCCACCAGCAGAGATGACAGGGGCTCTGGGGCCAACGTCCTGACTTTC
CATSRDDRGSGANVLTF
>-|TRBJ1-2|TRBV6-5|few
TGTGCCAGCAGTTACTCGAATACAGGGCGCCTTATCTATGGCTACACCTTC
CASSYSNTGRLIYGYTF
>-|TRBJ1-1|TRBV3-1|few
TGTGCCAGCAGCCAAGGGGGCGTGGGTGAAGCTTTCTTT
CASSQGGVGEAFF
>-|TRBJ1-6|TRBV25-1|few
TGTGCGAGCAGATTGGGTTTGTATTCACCCCTCCACTTT
CASRLGLYSPLHF
>TRBD1|TRBJ1-3|TRBV15|-
TGTGCCACCTCTCGGCCGGGACAGGGTCAGGCCCTCTCTGGAAACACCATATATTTT
CATSRPGQGQALSGNTIYF
>TRBD1|TRBJ1-2|TRBV10-3|few
TGTGCCATCTCAGAAAGGACAGGGTTGAACTATGGCTACACCTTC
CAISERTGLNYGYTF
>TRBD1|TRBJ2-5|TRBV11-2|few
TGTGCCAGCAGCCTGGACAGGGTGGGAGAGACCCAGTACTTC
CASSLDRVGETQYF
>-|TRBJ2-2|TRBV19|few
TGTGCCAGTAGTTCCAACCGGGACTTCCCGAACACCGGGGAGCTGTTTTTT
CASSSNRDFPNTGELFF
>-|TRBJ1-6|TRBV19|-
TGTGCCAGTACACCGGGACTCGTTAATTCACCCCTCCACTTT
CASTPGLVNSPLHF